These T cell receptor beta chains were read from a single sample in a study of shared clonotypes between healthy human individuals. Using immunoSEQ multiplex PCR, the repertoire was profiled, and TCRdb retains in-frame clones only, with some absent. The table includes around 330,000 clones, about 74% detected once. Material for sequencing was memory CD4+ T cells sorted from blood. These receptors were collected from a man younger than 40 in good health. Each CDR3 is given with its conserved first and last residue. The order of the fields is clone size, V gene, D gene, J gene, CDR3 protein, CDR3 DNA. The D gene is left open where the match is weak. A row's size may be missing; if present it is once, few, many or a size class.

clone_size: -
v_call: TRBV9
d_call: TRBD2
j_call: TRBJ2-1
cdr3_aa: CASTRTGTSGRHEQFF
cdr3_nt: TGTGCCAGCACTAGGACCGGGACTAGCGGGAGACATGAGCAGTTCTTC

clone_size: -
v_call: TRBV28
d_call: -
j_call: TRBJ2-5
cdr3_aa: CASSQGKREETQYF
cdr3_nt: TGTGCCAGCAGTCAGGGGAAAAGGGAGGAGACCCAGTACTTC

clone_size: -
v_call: TRBV15
d_call: -
j_call: TRBJ2-3
cdr3_aa: CATSREAVDGTQYF
cdr3_nt: TGTGCCACCAGCAGAGAGGCGGTCGACGGTACGCAGTATTTT

clone_size: -
v_call: TRBV11-2
d_call: TRBD1
j_call: TRBJ1-3
cdr3_aa: CASSSKDRGRGNTIYF
cdr3_nt: TGTGCCAGCAGCTCCAAGGACAGGGGGCGCGGAAACACCATATATTTT

clone_size: -
v_call: TRBV7-2
d_call: TRBD2
j_call: TRBJ2-1
cdr3_aa: CASSLAPGLAGGGEFF
cdr3_nt: TGTGCCAGCAGCTTAGCGCCGGGACTAGCGGGAGGGGGGGAGTTCTTC

clone_size: -
v_call: TRBV6-1
d_call: -
j_call: TRBJ2-7
cdr3_aa: CASSEKGFTTRSYEQYF
cdr3_nt: TGTGCCAGCAGTGAAAAGGGGTTCACTACCAGATCCTACGAGCAGTACTTC

clone_size: -
v_call: TRBV6-5
d_call: TRBD2
j_call: TRBJ2-7
cdr3_aa: CASSYSTSAYEQYF
cdr3_nt: TGTGCCAGCAGTTACTCGACTAGCGCCTACGAGCAGTACTTC

clone_size: -
v_call: TRBV29-1
d_call: -
j_call: TRBJ2-3
cdr3_aa: CSVDNRGTDTQYF
cdr3_nt: TGCAGCGTTGACAACCGGGGCACAGATACGCAGTATTTT

clone_size: -
v_call: TRBV6-5
d_call: -
j_call: TRBJ2-3
cdr3_aa: CASSYVGADTQYF
cdr3_nt: TGTGCCAGCAGTTACGTGGGGGCCGATACGCAGTATTTT

clone_size: -
v_call: TRBV19
d_call: TRBD1
j_call: TRBJ1-3
cdr3_aa: CASSQRDRGRYSGNTIYF
cdr3_nt: TGTGCCAGCTCTCAGAGGGACAGGGGACGATACTCTGGAAACACCATATATTTT

clone_size: -
v_call: TRBV5-1
d_call: -
j_call: TRBJ2-1
cdr3_aa: CASSLGGDNEQFF
cdr3_nt: TGCGCCAGCAGCTTGGGAGGCGACAATGAGCAGTTCTTC

clone_size: -
v_call: TRBV2
d_call: -
j_call: TRBJ1-1
cdr3_aa: CASRSGLMNTEAFF
cdr3_nt: TGTGCCAGCAGATCCGGACTCATGAACACTGAAGCTTTCTTT

clone_size: -
v_call: TRBV18
d_call: -
j_call: TRBJ2-7
cdr3_aa: CASSSRLEQYF
cdr3_nt: TGTGCCAGCTCGTCGCGACTCGAGCAGTACTTC

clone_size: -
v_call: TRBV15
d_call: TRBD1
j_call: TRBJ2-3
cdr3_aa: CATSRAQGARADTQYF
cdr3_nt: TGTGCCACCAGCAGAGCGCAGGGGGCAAGGGCAGATACGCAGTATTTT

clone_size: few
v_call: TRBV30
d_call: -
j_call: TRBJ2-3
cdr3_aa: CAWSAGDTQYF
cdr3_nt: TGTGCCTGGAGTGCAGGAGATACGCAGTATTTT

clone_size: -
v_call: TRBV6-1
d_call: TRBD2
j_call: TRBJ2-7
cdr3_aa: CASSLAGVHYEQYF
cdr3_nt: TGTGCCAGCAGCTTAGCGGGGGTGCACTACGAGCAGTACTTC

clone_size: -
v_call: TRBV7-9
d_call: -
j_call: TRBJ2-7
cdr3_aa: CASSLHFRKGDYEQYF
cdr3_nt: TGTGCCAGCAGCTTACACTTCCGGAAGGGAGACTACGAGCAGTACTTC

clone_size: -
v_call: TRBV10-2
d_call: -
j_call: TRBJ2-7
cdr3_aa: CASSTLTNSYEQYF
cdr3_nt: TGCGCCAGCAGTACCCTCACTAACTCCTACGAGCAGTACTTC

clone_size: -
v_call: TRBV2
d_call: -
j_call: TRBJ1-2
cdr3_aa: CEGGMSNYGYTF
cdr3_nt: TGTGAAGGAGGGATGAGTAACTATGGCTACACCTTC

clone_size: -
v_call: TRBV7-8
d_call: -
j_call: TRBJ2-3
cdr3_aa: CASSLAEDRHTQYF
cdr3_nt: TGTGCCAGCAGCTTAGCTGAGGACCGGCATACGCAGTATTTT

clone_size: few
v_call: TRBV11-1
d_call: -
j_call: TRBJ1-1
cdr3_aa: CASSLSNLNTEAFF
cdr3_nt: TGTGCCAGCAGCTTAAGCAATCTGAACACTGAAGCTTTCTTT

clone_size: -
v_call: TRBV29-1
d_call: -
j_call: TRBJ2-5
cdr3_aa: CSGLGLSQETQYF
cdr3_nt: TGCAGCGGACTGGGACTGTCCCAAGAGACCCAGTACTTC

clone_size: many
v_call: TRBV10-2
d_call: TRBD2
j_call: TRBJ2-5
cdr3_aa: CASRLAGQETQYF
cdr3_nt: TGCGCCAGCAGACTAGCGGGACAAGAGACCCAGTACTTC

clone_size: few
v_call: TRBV19
d_call: TRBD1
j_call: TRBJ2-1
cdr3_aa: CASSLWTGRNEQFF
cdr3_nt: TGTGCCAGTAGCCTATGGACAGGGAGGAATGAGCAGTTCTTC

clone_size: -
v_call: TRBV6-5
d_call: -
j_call: TRBJ1-3
cdr3_aa: CASSYQSSGNTIYF
cdr3_nt: TGTGCCAGCAGTTACCAGTCCTCTGGAAACACCATATATTTT

clone_size: many
v_call: TRBV7-2
d_call: -
j_call: TRBJ1-5
cdr3_aa: CASSPDRYQPQHF
cdr3_nt: TGTGCCAGCAGCCCCGACAGGTATCAGCCCCAGCATTTT

clone_size: -
v_call: TRBV7-2
d_call: -
j_call: TRBJ1-5
cdr3_aa: CASSLALRTDNQPQHF
cdr3_nt: TGTGCCAGCAGCTTAGCTCTAAGGACAGACAATCAGCCCCAGCATTTT

clone_size: few
v_call: TRBV5-1
d_call: -
j_call: TRBJ1-4
cdr3_aa: CASRLVGNEKLFF
cdr3_nt: TGCGCCAGCAGATTAGTGGGAAATGAAAAACTGTTTTTT

clone_size: -
v_call: TRBV6-5
d_call: -
j_call: TRBJ2-7
cdr3_aa: CASSRPGGYEQYF
cdr3_nt: TGTGCCAGCAGCAGACCTGGGGGCTACGAGCAGTACTTC

clone_size: -
v_call: TRBV30
d_call: TRBD2
j_call: TRBJ2-1
cdr3_aa: CAWYRAGANEQFF
cdr3_nt: TGTGCCTGGTACCGTGCGGGAGCAAACGAGCAGTTCTTC

clone_size: -
v_call: TRBV19
d_call: TRBD1
j_call: TRBJ1-2
cdr3_aa: CASVSTGKGGYTF
cdr3_nt: TGTGCCAGCGTCTCGACAGGGAAGGGTGGCTACACCTTC

clone_size: -
v_call: TRBV18
d_call: TRBD2
j_call: TRBJ2-7
cdr3_aa: CASSKEREASSYEQYF
cdr3_nt: TGTGCCAGCTCAAAGGAGCGGGAGGCCTCCTCCTACGAGCAGTACTTC

clone_size: -
v_call: TRBV27
d_call: -
j_call: TRBJ1-4
cdr3_aa: CASSLWPTNEKLFF
cdr3_nt: TGTGCCAGCAGTTTATGGCCAACTAATGAAAAACTGTTTTTT

clone_size: -
v_call: TRBV28
d_call: TRBD1
j_call: TRBJ1-5
cdr3_aa: CASTTGGRGASQPQHF
cdr3_nt: TGTGCCAGCACGACAGGGGGCCGGGGGGCCAGCCAGCCCCAGCATTTT

clone_size: -
v_call: TRBV10-3
d_call: TRBD2
j_call: TRBJ2-3
cdr3_aa: CAITNGGVWTDTQYF
cdr3_nt: TGTGCCATCACAAACGGGGGGGTTTGGACAGATACGCAGTATTTT

clone_size: -
v_call: TRBV29-1
d_call: -
j_call: TRBJ1-1
cdr3_aa: CSVERDQGSTEAFF
cdr3_nt: TGCAGCGTTGAAAGGGACCAGGGAAGCACTGAAGCTTTCTTT

clone_size: -
v_call: TRBV5-1
d_call: -
j_call: TRBJ1-4
cdr3_aa: CASSLEPGLIEKLFF
cdr3_nt: TGCGCCAGCAGCTTGGAACCAGGTTTAATAGAAAAACTGTTTTTT